The source of this T cell receptor beta chain is a study of response to subunit inactivated influenza vaccine. Germline V gives CDR1 WSHSY, CDR2 SAAADI. CDR3 length: 13 amino acids. The V end was cut by 1 base, the J end by 4 bases, with 4 bases between. TCRdb fed the RT-PCR reads into MiXCR, producing one record per CDR3 protein. The table lists hundreds of thousands of distinct CDR3 sequences, approximately 15% of them singletons. This clonotype was seen more than once but under ten times. Its antigen is currently unknown. Study-wide points: The authors suggested that few new T cells are recruited per seasonal influenza vaccination.

The gene calls are TRBV10-2 and TRBJ1-4; D call uncertain. The sequencing here drew on CD4+ T cells sorted from PBMCs, taken around 2 years after vaccination. This receptor was identified in a man in his fifties or sixties who received an inactivated influenza vaccine. CDR3 coding DNA: TGCGCCAGCAGTGAGTTCCTTAATGAAAAACTGTTTTTT. It specifies CASSEFLNEKLFF.